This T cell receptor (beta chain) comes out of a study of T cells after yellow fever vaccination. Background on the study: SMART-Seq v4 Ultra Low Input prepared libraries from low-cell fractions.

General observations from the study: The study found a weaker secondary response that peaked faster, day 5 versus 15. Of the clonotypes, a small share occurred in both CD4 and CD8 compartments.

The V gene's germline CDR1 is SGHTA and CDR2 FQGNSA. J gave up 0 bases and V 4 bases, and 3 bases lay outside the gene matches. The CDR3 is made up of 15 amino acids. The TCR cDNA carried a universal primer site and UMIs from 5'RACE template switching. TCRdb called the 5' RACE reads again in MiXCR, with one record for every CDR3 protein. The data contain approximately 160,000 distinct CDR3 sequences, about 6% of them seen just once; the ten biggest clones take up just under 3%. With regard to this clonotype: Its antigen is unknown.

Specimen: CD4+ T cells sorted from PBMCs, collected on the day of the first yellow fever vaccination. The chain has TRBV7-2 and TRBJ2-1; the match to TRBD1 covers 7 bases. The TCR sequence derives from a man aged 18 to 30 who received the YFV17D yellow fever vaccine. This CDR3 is CASSSRQGSYNEQFF. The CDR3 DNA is TGTGCCAGCAGCTCCAGACAGGGCTCCTACAATGAGCAGTTCTTC. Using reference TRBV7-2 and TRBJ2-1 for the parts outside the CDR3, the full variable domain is GAGVSQSPSNKVTEKGKDVELRCDPISGHTALYWYRQSLGQGLEFLIYFQGNSAPDKSGLPSDRFSAERTGGSVSTLTIQRTQQEDSAVYLCASSSRQGSYNEQFFGPGTRLTVL.